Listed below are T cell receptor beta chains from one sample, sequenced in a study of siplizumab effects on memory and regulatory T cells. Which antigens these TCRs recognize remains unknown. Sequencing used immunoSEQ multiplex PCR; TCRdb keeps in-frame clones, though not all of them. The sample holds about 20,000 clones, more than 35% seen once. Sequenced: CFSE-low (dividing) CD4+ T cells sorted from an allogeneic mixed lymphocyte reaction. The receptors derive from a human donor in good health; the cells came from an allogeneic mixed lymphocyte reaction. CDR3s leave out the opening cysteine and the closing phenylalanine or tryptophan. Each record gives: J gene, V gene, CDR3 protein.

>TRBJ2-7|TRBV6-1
ASSSRPAEAQY
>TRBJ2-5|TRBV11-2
ASSSNSGGAQETQY
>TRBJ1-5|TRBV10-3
AIRGGGHQPQH
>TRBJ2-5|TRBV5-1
ASSLGQETQY
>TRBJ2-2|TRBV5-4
ASSPRGGGTGELF
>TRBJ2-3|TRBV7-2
ASRPASGGAVDTQY
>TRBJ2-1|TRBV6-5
ASRDGGAVWDEQF
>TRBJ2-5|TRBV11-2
ASSPVVAETQY
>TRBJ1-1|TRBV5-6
ASSGIGAFDNTEAF
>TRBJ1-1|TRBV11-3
ASSFSSLNTEAF
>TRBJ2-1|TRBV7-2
ASSLDRGFYNEQF
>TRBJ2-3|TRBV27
ASRMQGGDTQY